What follows are 18 T cell receptor beta chains derived from one specimen sequenced in a study of blood T cell repertoires in COVID-19. Measured with immunoSEQ multiplex PCR; TCRdb has only the in-frame clones, and not every one. Of 250,000 to 300,000 clones in the sample, roughly 90% were seen once. The sequenced sample consisted of peripheral blood. Source of these receptors: a woman younger than 45 with COVID-19, enrolled during active disease.

CDR3 coding DNA: TGCGCCAGCAGCTATAGGAGGGGCGCGATTGAGCAGTTCTTC. Residues: CASSYRRGAIEQFF. The gene calls are TRBV5-1 and TRBJ2-1; possible D gene TRBD2, 6 bases. The CDR3 loop spans 14 amino acids. Trimming stripped 3 bases from V and 9 bases from J, with 16 bases between. CDR1 and CDR2 from the germline V gene are SGHRS and YFSETQ.

This clone was picked up many times. V and J are TRBV27 and TRBJ2-3, with TRBD2 identical over 9 bases. The CDR3 totals 14 residues. Looked up from germline, CDR1 is MNHEY and CDR2 is SMNVEV (reference sequence). V shed 6 bases, J shed 5 bases, and the junction held 6 bases outside the gene matches. As DNA, the CDR3 is TGTGCCAGCAGCGCGGGGGGGCCCGTAGATACGCAGTATTTT. This translates into CASSAGGPVDTQYF.

The gene calls are TRBV6-1 and TRBJ1-5; the match to TRBD1 covers 7 bases. The J segment lost 8 bases and the V segment lost 3 bases, leaving 10 bases of the junction unmatched. The CDR3 runs 15 residues. The germline CDR1 and CDR2 sequences are MNHNS and SASEGT. CDR3 amino acids: CASSELRGRTEPQHF. Here the CDR3 DNA reads TGTGCCAGCAGTGAGCTAAGGGGGCGGACGGAGCCCCAGCATTTT.

Worth noting for this clone: Other DNA sequences of this sample code for an identical CDR3. The rearrangement joins TRBV19 to TRBJ2-7, with TRBD1 matching over 9 bases. Germline CDR1 is LNHDA and CDR2 is SQIVND (reference sequence). The trim removed 8 bases at V and 1 base at J, leaving 9 bases unmatched. There are 15 residues in the CDR3. CDR3 in amino acids: CASSPGTGLSYEQYF. In DNA form, the CDR3 reads TGTGCCAGTTCCCCAGGGACAGGGCTTTCCTACGAGCAGTACTTC.

In its sample, this clone was seen once. The chain combines TRBV13 with TRBJ2-3; a possible D gene is TRBD2 (6 bases). The CDR3 is 15 amino acids. Germline assignment: CDR1 PRHDT and CDR2 FYEKMQ (reference sequence). V dropped 5 bases and J dropped 1 base, with 13 bases sitting between them. CDR3 sequence reads: CASSPRASGTDTQYF. CDR3 nucleotides: TGTGCCAGCAGCCCCCGGGCTAGCGGCACAGATACGCAGTATTTT.

The chain employs TRBV7-9 and TRBJ1-4; the D is unclear. The germline V and J ends were trimmed by 3 bases and 4 bases, with 12 bases remaining between them. The CDR3 extends over 15 amino acids. The germline CDR1 and CDR2 sequences are SEHNR and FQNEAQ (reference sequence). CDR3 sequence: CASSFFRKVNEKLFF. The CDR3 region has the DNA TGTGCCAGCAGCTTCTTCAGGAAGGTTAATGAAAAACTGTTTTTT.

This clone has just one count. The chain uses TRBV10-3 and TRBJ2-3; 8 positions agree with TRBD2. The germline gives CDR1 ENHRY, CDR2 SYGVKD. The V gene end was trimmed by 2 bases and the J gene end by 4 bases; junction bases not matched to a gene: 8. The CDR3 is 16 residues long. DNA for the CDR3: TGTGCCATCAGTGAGCCCTTTGGCGGGGGGTCAGATACGCAGTATTTT. Its translation: CAISEPFGGGSDTQYF.

The chain links TRBV12-3 or TRBV12-4 to TRBJ1-1; 9 positions agree with TRBD1. Losses at the gene ends were 4 bases for V and 3 bases for J; bases not matched to a gene: 0. The CDR3 loop spans 13 amino acids. The CDR3 loop reads CASSWTGDTEAFF. The CDR3, as DNA: TGTGCCAGCAGTTGGACAGGGGACACTGAAGCTTTCTTT.

On this clone itself: This specimen includes other DNA sequences encoding the same CDR3. The chain carries TRBV10-2 and TRBJ2-1, with D perhaps matching TRBD2 (6 bases). V lost 0 bases, J lost 0 bases, and 6 bases lay in between. The CDR3 is made up of 15 amino acids. Germline-derived CDR1 and CDR2 are WSHSY and SAAADI. The CDR3 DNA is TGCGCCAGCAGTGAGTCGGGGGGCTCCTACAATGAGCAGTTCTTC. It codes for CASSESGGSYNEQFF.

The genes are TRBV6-2 or TRBV6-3 and TRBJ2-7, with TRBD2 as a possible D gene (5 bases). This CDR3 has 14 amino acids. V lost 2 bases, J lost 1 base, and 9 bases lay in between. The germline V gene encodes CDR1 MNHEY and CDR2 SVGEGT. The CDR3 loop is CASSYPRGSYEQYF. Here the CDR3 DNA reads TGTGCCAGCAGTTACCCCAGAGGGTCCTACGAGCAGTACTTC.

The chain uses TRBV5-1 and TRBJ2-1; 10 bases agree with TRBD1. Germline values: CDR1 SGHRS, CDR2 YFSETQ. V gave up 3 bases and J gave up 4 bases; unmatched junction bases: 7. The CDR3 is 16 residues long. CDR3 bases: TGCGCCAGCAGCTCGCAGGGACAGGGGACTTACAATGAGCAGTTCTTC. It translates to CASSSQGQGTYNEQFF.

J is TRBJ1-2 and V is TRBV5-6; 8 nucleotides match TRBD1. Unmatched junction bases numbered 8, after V lost 3 bases and J lost 4 bases. The CDR3 runs to 15 residues. Germline values: CDR1 SGHDT, CDR2 YYEEEE. CDR3 nucleotides: TGTGCCAGCAGCTGGACAGGGTCCGGGGGCTATGGCTACACCTTC. Its translation is CASSWTGSGGYGYTF.

Only one count was recorded for this clone. The chain employs TRBV2 and TRBJ2-5; 10 bases match TRBD2. Trimming took 9 bases from V and 4 from J; bases not matched to a gene: 17. The length of the CDR3 is 17 residues. CDR1 is SNHLY and CDR2 is FYNNEI in the germline V gene. Written as DNA, the CDR3 is TGTGCCAGTCCACCCGATCGGGCTAGCGGGGGAAGAGAGACCCAGTACTTC. Translated, it gives CASPPDRASGGRETQYF.

The J gene is TRBJ2-2, the V gene TRBV7-9, with D tentatively TRBD1 (6 bases). Trimming took off 5 bases at V and 6 bases at J, with 13 bases between the two ends. Germline loops: CDR1 SEHNR, CDR2 FQNEAQ (reference sequence). The CDR3 has 14 amino acids. This chain's CDR3 is CASSETGRSGELFF. In DNA form, the CDR3 reads TGTGCCAGCAGCGAGACAGGAAGGTCCGGGGAGCTGTTTTTT.

CDR3 protein: CASSLLRGVGAEAFF. In nucleotides, the CDR3 is TGTGCCAGCAGCCTACTACGGGGGGTTGGCGCTGAAGCTTTCTTT. The rearrangement uses TRBV5-5 and TRBJ1-1, with a weak D call TRBD1 (5 bases). Germline V lookup: CDR1 SGHKS, CDR2 YYEKEE (reference sequence). The ends were cut back, 4 bases at V and 6 bases at J, with 19 bases in the middle. The CDR3 is 15 amino acids.

Only a few counts were recorded for this clone. V and J are TRBV18 and TRBJ2-7, with D tentatively TRBD1 (6 bases). This CDR3 spans 16 amino acids. The germline CDR1 and CDR2 sequences are KGHSH and LQKENI. V lost 0 bases and J lost 4, with 16 bases in between. CDR3 sequence (DNA): TGTGCCAGCTCACCACCGGTGTGGGCAGGGGTGTACGAGCAGTACTTC. Encoded protein: CASSPPVWAGVYEQYF.

V gene TRBV28 combines with J gene TRBJ2-7, with TRBD1 matching over 7 bases. V trimming: 4 bases; J trimming: 6 bases; junction bases outside the gene matches: 15. This CDR3 has 16 residues. From germline, CDR1 is MDHEN and CDR2 SYDVKM. The chain's CDR3 is CASSSNRDSPYGEQYF. DNA for the CDR3: TGTGCCAGCAGTTCCAACCGGGACAGCCCTTACGGCGAGCAGTACTTC.

The V and J genes are TRBV5-6 and TRBJ2-7, with D possibly TRBD2 on 6 matching bases. V lost 2 bases, J lost 5 bases, and 8 bases lay in between. The CDR3 has 12 amino acids. Germline assignment: CDR1 SGHDT and CDR2 YYEEEE. CDR3 residues: CASSFGGNEQYF. CDR3 bases: TGTGCCAGCAGCTTTGGCGGGAACGAGCAGTACTTC.